The 30 T cell receptor beta chains presented below share a single source sample, sequenced in a study of siplizumab effects on memory and regulatory T cells. TCRdb's table, derived via immunoSEQ multiplex PCR, lists solely in-frame clones and lacks some. The sample yields 70,000 or so clones, about 90% seen once. The source material was CD8+ T cells sorted from blood. Receptors were obtained from a human donor in good health.

The CDR3 reads CASSVNSWGPTDTQYF. The DNA of the CDR3 is TGTGCCAGCAGCGTAAATTCGTGGGGACCCACAGATACGCAGTATTTT. The gene calls are TRBV9 and TRBJ2-3, with D perhaps matching TRBD1 or TRBD2 (5 bases each). CDR3 length: 16 residues. Trimming removed 1 base at V and 2 bases at J, with 14 bases between. Looked up from germline, CDR1 is SGDLS and CDR2 is YYNGEE.

The chain recombines TRBV4-1 with TRBJ2-7; D remains ambiguous. The CDR3 covers 16 residues. V lost 0 bases and J lost 2, with 14 bases in between. Germline V gene data show CDR1 as MGHRA and CDR2 as YSYEKL. The CDR3 protein is CASSQDPHGVPYEQYF. As DNA, the CDR3 is TGCGCCAGCAGCCAAGATCCCCACGGTGTTCCCTACGAGCAGTACTTC.

The chain links TRBV7-6 to TRBJ1-2; D might be TRBD1 (6 bases). From germline, CDR1 is SGHVS and CDR2 FNYEAQ. The CDR3 has 13 residues. V dropped 2 bases and J dropped 4 bases, with 8 bases sitting between them. Here the CDR3 reads CASSLTQGYGYTF. CDR3 nucleotides: TGTGCCAGCAGCTTAACACAGGGCTATGGCTACACCTTC.

The chain uses TRBV4-1 and TRBJ1-2; 11 nucleotides line up with TRBD1. The CDR3 covers 15 residues. Germline V gene sequence: CDR1 MGHRA, CDR2 YSYEKL. The ends lost 2 bases at V and 8 bases at J; junction bases unmatched: 7. Here the CDR3 reads CASSQYGQGAQGYTF. DNA for the CDR3: TGCGCCAGCAGCCAATATGGACAGGGGGCACAGGGCTACACCTTC.

The J gene is TRBJ1-1, the V gene TRBV5-8; a possible D gene is TRBD1 (6 bases). Germline V gene lookup returns CDR1 SGHTS and CDR2 YDEGEE. The ends were cut back, 2 bases at V and 0 bases at J, with 11 bases in the middle. The CDR3 contains 15 residues. In DNA, the CDR3 is TGTGCCAGCAGCTTAATGGGACACTTGAACACTGAAGCTTTCTTT. It is translated as CASSLMGHLNTEAFF.

The CDR3 sequence: CASSLNPGEHYGYTF. The CDR3 bases are TGTGCCAGCAGCTTGAACCCAGGGGAACACTATGGCTACACCTTC. The chain joins TRBV5-6 to TRBJ1-2; possible D gene TRBD1, 6 bases. The germline V gene has CDR1 SGHDT and CDR2 YYEEEE. V lost 1 base to trimming and J lost 3 bases, with 13 bases between them. The CDR3 sequence is 15 residues long.

The V gene is TRBV19, the J gene TRBJ2-1; D might be TRBD2 (5 bases). The germline CDR1 and CDR2 sequences are LNHDA and SQIVND (reference sequence). This CDR3 spans 14 amino acids. Trimming stripped 7 bases from V and 4 bases from J, with 14 bases between. DNA of the CDR3: TGTGCCAGTAAGACAAGCGGACTTTACAATGAGCAGTTCTTC. Translated: CASKTSGLYNEQFF.

The V call is TRBV7-9, the J call TRBJ2-1, with TRBD2 matching 7 bases. V shed 5 bases, J shed 7 bases, and the junction held 11 bases outside the gene matches. Germline CDR1 SEHNR, CDR2 FQNEAQ (reference sequence). This CDR3 is 15 amino acids long. The CDR3: CASSASGEVRNEQFF. As DNA, the CDR3 is TGTGCCAGCAGCGCAAGCGGGGAGGTACGAAATGAGCAGTTCTTC.

This clone was seen more than once but under ten times. V is TRBV4-2 and J is TRBJ1-1; D is possibly TRBD1 (6 bases). V lost 1 base, J lost 4 bases, and 10 bases lay in between. This CDR3 comprises 14 residues. CDR1 and CDR2 (germline): LGHNA, YNFKEQ. CDR3 coding DNA: TGTGCCAGCAGCCAAGGCACAGGGAGCACTGAAGCTTTCTTT. This translates into CASSQGTGSTEAFF.

The chain joins TRBV11-2 to TRBJ2-1; 11 positions agree with TRBD2. The junction had 5 bases not matched to a gene; V was cut back by 0 bases and J by 4 bases. Germline lookup yields CDR1 SGHAT and CDR2 FQNNGV. This CDR3 contains 17 residues. CDR3 sequence reads: CASSLELTSGGYNEQFF. The CDR3 DNA is TGTGCCAGCAGCTTAGAGTTAACTAGCGGGGGATACAATGAGCAGTTCTTC. Variable domain in full (rest from reference TRBV11-2 and TRBJ2-1): EAGVAQSPRYKIIEKRQSVAFWCNPISGHATLYWYQQILGQGPKLLIQFQNNGVVDDSQLPKDRFSAERLKGVDSTLKIQPAKLEDSAVYLCASSLELTSGGYNEQFFGPGTRLTVL.

This chain links TRBV7-8 with TRBJ1-3, with unresolved D. Trimming removed 0 bases at V and 0 bases at J, with 12 bases between. Germline assignment: CDR1 SGHVS and CDR2 FQNEAQ. The CDR3 covers 17 residues. CDR3 bases: TGTGCCAGCAGCTTAGCGTGGCTGGAAAGCTCTGGAAACACCATATATTTT. Translated: CASSLAWLESSGNTIYF.

As concerns this clone: A junction end diverges from the germline sequence, so it may reflect a read error. The chain joins TRBV27 to TRBJ1-2; maybe TRBD1 (5 bases). The CDR3 is made up of 14 amino acids. Germline V gives CDR1 MNHEY, CDR2 SMNVEV (reference sequence). In DNA form, the CDR3 reads TGTGCCAGCCGTTTTGGGTTGGGGGATTATGGCTACACCTTC. This sequence encodes CASRFGLGDYGYTF.

This clone has just a few counts. This chain connects TRBV14 to TRBJ1-1; D is uncertain. CDR3 length equals 13 residues. Trimming cost V 0 bases and J 5 bases, with 7 bases left between them. Germline CDR1 is SGHDN and CDR2 is FVKESK. CDR3 sequence (DNA): TGTGCCAGCAGCCAAGAATGGTTTACTGAAGCTTTCTTT. Its protein is CASSQEWFTEAFF.

V is TRBV6-5 and J is TRBJ2-7; 10 bases match TRBD2. This CDR3 has 14 amino acids. Germline V CDR1 and CDR2: MNHEY, SVGAGI. Trimming cost V 7 bases and J 5 bases; bases outside gene matches: 8. The CDR3 DNA sequence: TGTGCCAGCACTATCGGGACTAGCGCTGACGAGCAGTACTTC. This encodes CASTIGTSADEQYF.

V and J are TRBV30 and TRBJ2-1, with 12 positions matching TRBD2. Germline loops: CDR1 GTSNPN, CDR2 SVGIG (reference sequence). There are 15 residues in the CDR3. The junction had 5 bases not matched to a gene; V was cut back by 0 bases and J by 8 bases. The CDR3: CAWSVTSGSLDEQFF. CDR3 nucleotide sequence: TGTGCCTGGAGTGTGACTAGCGGGAGCTTGGATGAGCAGTTCTTC.

The rearrangement uses TRBV2 and TRBJ2-5; TRBD1 might be the D (5 bases). From germline, CDR1 is SNHLY and CDR2 FYNNEI. Trimming took off 6 bases at V and 4 bases at J, with 12 bases between the two ends. This CDR3 region has 13 residues. The CDR3 loop reads CASRTPQGETQYF. CDR3 coding DNA: TGTGCCAGCAGAACCCCCCAGGGAGAGACCCAGTACTTC. Variable domain in full (rest from reference TRBV2 and TRBJ2-5): EPEVTQTPSHQVTQMGQEVILRCVPISNHLYFYWYRQILGQKVEFLVSFYNNEISEKSEIFDDQFSVERPDGSNFTLKIRSTKLEDSAMYFCASRTPQGETQYFGPGTRLLVL.

The CDR3 loop is CASSPILENYEQYF. The DNA for the CDR3 is TGCGCCAGCAGCCCCATTCTTGAGAACTACGAGCAGTACTTC. This sequence joins TRBV5-1 and TRBJ2-7; unclear D gene. Germline assignment: CDR1 SGHRS and CDR2 YFSETQ. The CDR3 sequence is 14 residues long. V dropped 4 bases and J dropped 3 bases, with 14 bases sitting between them.

This clone appeared a few times. J is TRBJ2-5 and V is TRBV27, with D tentatively TRBD1 (6 bases). V was trimmed by 0 bases and J by 0 bases, leaving 11 bases between them. Germline V CDR1 and CDR2: MNHEY, SMNVEV (reference sequence). The CDR3 is made up of 16 amino acids. CDR3 bases: TGTGCCAGCAGTTTATCGGTCGGGACATACCAAGAGACCCAGTACTTC. Protein sequence: CASSLSVGTYQETQYF.

This chain links TRBV5-1 with TRBJ1-6; the match to TRBD1 covers 7 bases. The V and J ends lost 5 bases and 4 bases, in that order; junction bases with no gene match: 12. Germline V lookup: CDR1 SGHRS, CDR2 YFSETQ. The CDR3 sequence is 17 residues long. DNA of the CDR3: TGCGCCAGCAGACTCCTATCCCGGGACAGTTATAATTCACCCCTCCACTTT. Translating gives CASRLLSRDSYNSPLHF.

The chain recombines TRBV5-6 with TRBJ1-1; no reliable D call. V was trimmed by 0 bases and J by 5 bases, leaving 5 bases between them. The V gene's germline CDR1 is SGHDT and CDR2 YYEEEE. The CDR3 consists of 12 residues. The CDR3 here is CASSLGSTEAFF. CDR3 sequence (DNA): TGTGCCAGCAGCTTGGGGAGTACTGAAGCTTTCTTT.

This chain connects TRBV29-1 to TRBJ2-7, with D unresolved. The CDR3 runs to 11 residues. The germline V gene encodes CDR1 SQVTM and CDR2 ANQGSEA. The V gene lost 3 bases and the J gene lost 6 bases, with 9 bases spanning the gap. The DNA for the CDR3 is TGCAGCGTTGAGGGTTCCGGCGAGCAGTACTTC. Encoded protein: CSVEGSGEQYF.

The chain joins TRBV19 to TRBJ2-1, with D possibly being TRBD2 (6 bases). This CDR3 has 14 residues. Trimming cost V 1 base and J 3 bases, with 7 bases left between them. Germline lookup yields CDR1 LNHDA and CDR2 SQIVND (reference sequence). Here the CDR3 DNA reads TGTGCCAGTAGTATAGGGGACTTCTACAATGAGCAGTTCTTC. Its translation: CASSIGDFYNEQFF.

The DNA of the CDR3 is TGTGCCAGCAGCTTACTAGATTATGAGCAGTTCTTC. Translation: CASSLLDYEQFF. The chain joins TRBV11-2 to TRBJ2-1; D gene ambiguous. CDR3 size: 12 residues. The germline gives CDR1 SGHAT, CDR2 FQNNGV. With 2 bases removed from V and 8 bases from J, the gap between germline ends came to 7 bases.

The rearrangement links TRBV7-3 to TRBJ2-1; 8 bases fit TRBD2. The CDR3 runs to 24 residues. V dropped 0 bases and J dropped 5; count of bases not matched to a gene: 30. Per germline, CDR1 SGHTA and CDR2 FQGTGA. The CDR3 spells CASSLTLHGARAKPSGSINNEQFF. As DNA, the CDR3 is TGTGCCAGCAGCTTAACTTTACACGGGGCGCGGGCCAAACCGAGCGGGAGTATCAACAATGAGCAGTTCTTC.

The chain uses TRBV11-3 and TRBJ2-3; 11 positions agree with TRBD2. This CDR3 contains 19 residues. CDR1 SGHNT and CDR2 YENEEA come from the germline V gene. After removal of 2 bases from V and 3 bases from J, the junction contained 13 bases not matched to a gene. The CDR3: CASSLLPIYTSGSTDTQYF. CDR3 nucleotides: TGTGCCAGCAGCTTACTACCCATTTATACTAGCGGGAGTACAGATACGCAGTATTTT.

The chain is built from TRBV13 and TRBJ1-2; D possibly corresponds to TRBD1 (5 bases). The CDR3 is 14 amino acids. V lost 9 bases to trimming and J lost 5 bases, with 19 bases between them. Germline V gene data show CDR1 as PRHDT and CDR2 as FYEKMQ (reference sequence). For the CDR3, the DNA is TGTGCCAGTCGATTAGGGGCGCAACAATATGGCTACACCTTC. Amino acid sequence: CASRLGAQQYGYTF.

The chain is built from TRBV28 and TRBJ1-2; D not resolved. Looked up from germline, CDR1 is MDHEN and CDR2 is SYDVKM. V gave up 7 bases and J gave up 1 base, with 16 bases separating them. The CDR3 covers 15 residues. This CDR3 is CASTTGRYINYGYTF. Here the CDR3 DNA reads TGTGCCAGCACTACCGGGAGATACATTAACTATGGCTACACCTTC.

The chain joins TRBV5-4 to TRBJ1-1, with D possibly TRBD1 on 5 matching bases. V dropped 0 bases and J dropped 0 bases, with 15 bases sitting between them. The CDR3 is 17 amino acids. Looked up from germline, CDR1 is SGHNT and CDR2 is YYREEE (reference sequence). The CDR3 DNA reads as TGTGCCAGCAGCTTGGGTGCAGGGAGAGACATGAACACTGAAGCTTTCTTT. Protein: CASSLGAGRDMNTEAFF.

The chain carries TRBV19 and TRBJ1-5; the match to TRBD1 covers 8 bases. This CDR3 has 14 residues. Germline CDR1 LNHDA, CDR2 SQIVND (reference sequence). The V and J ends lost 5 bases and 10 bases, in that order; junction bases with no gene match: 10. The CDR3 is CASSLGQGLTPQHF. DNA of the CDR3: TGTGCCAGTAGTCTAGGACAGGGTTTAACACCCCAGCATTTT.

The chain recombines TRBV27 with TRBJ2-3, with D perhaps being TRBD1 or TRBD2 (5 bases each). With 6 bases removed from V and 0 bases from J, the gap between germline ends came to 13 bases. The germline gives CDR1 MNHEY, CDR2 SMNVEV (reference sequence). The CDR3 spans 15 residues. This chain's CDR3 is CASSWGFTSTDTQYF. The CDR3 coding sequence is TGTGCCAGCAGCTGGGGGTTCACTAGCACAGATACGCAGTATTTT.